The rows below give T cell receptor beta chains drawn from one sample of a study of blood T cell repertoires in COVID-19. The protocol was immunoSEQ multiplex PCR, while the TCRdb copy is restricted to in-frame clones and leaves out a portion. Of 150,000 to 200,000 clones detected, around 85% appear once; the ten largest clones hold 0.95%. Input material: peripheral blood. The origin of the receptors is a man aged 55-75 years with COVID-19, enrolled during active disease. Both conserved end residues are trimmed from each CDR3. A D gene is named only where the DNA matches it firmly. The size of a clone is reported for some rows only, either as once, few or many, or as a class for expanded clones.

NA TRBJ1-1 NA TRBV7-9 ASSLSGLGASEAF
NA TRBJ1-1 NA TRBV28 ASTPPGNTEAF
TRBD1 TRBJ2-1 once TRBV4-3 ASSQDVGQFNEQF
TRBD2 TRBJ2-3 NA TRBV9 ASSVEASGRRTDTQY
TRBD1 TRBJ2-5 NA TRBV24-1 ATSDPGQGVTQY
NA TRBJ1-1 NA TRBV13 ASSLGGQRNTEAF
TRBD1 TRBJ1-2 NA TRBV6-1 ASSEANRGYGYT
TRBD1 TRBJ2-2 NA TRBV6-1 ASSDGTGTNTGELF
NA TRBJ2-2 NA TRBV5-1 ASSVDTTGELF
NA TRBJ2-7 few TRBV3-1/TRBV3-2 ASSLAQGIYEQY
TRBD1 TRBJ2-5 NA TRBV6-2/TRBV6-3 ASSYSYRGPETQY
NA TRBJ1-6 NA TRBV7-3 ASSLGQAAPLH
TRBD1 TRBJ2-7 NA TRBV5-6 ASSFDRGTEQY
NA TRBJ2-2 NA TRBV27 ASSFSGHLTNTGELF
TRBD1 TRBJ1-4 NA TRBV27 ASRDRGTTNEKLF
TRBD1 TRBJ1-2 NA TRBV28 ASSSVGQGYGYT
TRBD2 TRBJ2-1 NA TRBV5-6 ASSLGATSGEGNEQF
TRBD2 TRBJ2-5 NA TRBV7-9 ASSLGLAGVRETQY
NA TRBJ2-7 NA TRBV6-5 ASSSDREYSYEQY
NA TRBJ1-5 once TRBV9 ASSPWGGTQPQH
TRBD2 TRBJ2-7 NA TRBV7-9 ASSYLSGKTAYEQY
TRBD1 TRBJ2-7 NA TRBV27 ASSLRGTGAYEQY
TRBD2 TRBJ2-7 few TRBV7-3 ASSGLGTSGAYEQY
NA TRBJ2-5 NA TRBV7-2 ASSLVELPQETQY
NA TRBJ1-5 NA TRBV10-3 AISEGDSNQPQH
NA TRBJ1-1 NA TRBV6-5 ASTRESTEAF
TRBD2 TRBJ2-3 NA TRBV7-2 ASSLTSGRTDTQY
TRBD1 TRBJ1-1 NA TRBV27 ASSQTGGWNTEAF
NA TRBJ1-5 NA TRBV5-5 ASSLAGGEQPQH
TRBD1 TRBJ2-1 NA TRBV18 ASSPTRQGAYNEQF
TRBD1 TRBJ1-2 few TRBV28 ASSSDRAYGYT
NA TRBJ1-5 NA TRBV6-5 ASMRDSNQPQH